Below are 18 T cell receptor beta chains sequenced from a single sample in a study of blood T cell repertoires in COVID-19. Only in-frame clones appear in the TCRdb table, and some are missing; sequencing was by immunoSEQ multiplex PCR. This table has roughly 290,000 clones, roughly 86% appearing once. The specimen sequenced was peripheral blood. Receptors were obtained from a woman aged 45-65 years who had recovered from COVID-19.

This clone was found once. The V gene is TRBV10-3, the J gene TRBJ1-6, with 7 bases that match TRBD1. The V gene's germline CDR1 is ENHRY and CDR2 SYGVKD. The CDR3 length is 15 residues. Germline trimming cut 4 bases from V and 7 bases from J; bases unmatched to any gene: 7. The CDR3 nucleotides read TGTGCCATCAGTGGGTTGACAGGGTCCAATTCACCCCTCCACTTT. Its translation: CAISGLTGSNSPLHF.

The chain links TRBV21-1 to TRBJ2-7; TRBD2 was called by the table and not checked on the DNA. TRBV21-1 counts as a pseudogene. The CDR3 contains 19 residues. The CDR3 region has the DNA TGTGCCAGCAGCAAAAATAGGGGTTTGGTAGCGGGGGTTTACCACGAGCAGTACTTC. It encodes CASSKNRGLVAGVYHEQYF.

The chain has TRBV19 and TRBJ2-3; TRBD2 matches 10 bases. Per the germline V gene, CDR1 is LNHDA and CDR2 is SQIVND (reference sequence). Germline trimming cut 6 bases from V and 4 bases from J; bases unmatched to any gene: 7. CDR3 length: 15 residues. The DNA of the CDR3 is TGTGCCAGTAGGGAGAGCGGGGGGGCCGCAGATACGCAGTATTTT. Amino acid sequence: CASRESGGAADTQYF.

The rearrangement uses TRBV28 and TRBJ2-7; 12 bases are a match to TRBD2. The ends lost 8 bases at V and 2 bases at J; junction bases unmatched: 13. The CDR3 runs to 17 residues. Germline V gives CDR1 MDHEN, CDR2 SYDVKM. The CDR3 DNA follows: TGTGCCAGCCGACTAGCGGGGGCCAAAGGGCGCGCCTACGAGCAGTACTTC. Amino acids: CASRLAGAKGRAYEQYF.

The rearrangement links TRBV6-2 or TRBV6-3 to TRBJ1-6; D gene unclear. Trimming left V 2 bases short and J 7 bases short, with 12 bases between. There are 15 residues in the CDR3. Germline-derived CDR1 and CDR2 are MNHEY and SVGEGT. The CDR3 nucleotides are TGTGCCAGCAGTTACCGGCAGGCAGGCAATTCACCCCTCCACTTT. This codes for CASSYRQAGNSPLHF.

The gene calls are TRBV28 and TRBJ1-4; no definite D call. The CDR3 totals 14 residues. Per the germline V gene, CDR1 is MDHEN and CDR2 is SYDVKM. The V end was cut by 2 bases, the J end by 4 bases, with 8 bases between. The CDR3 DNA is TGTGCCAGCAGTTTAGGGCGAATTAATGAAAAACTGTTTTTT. Amino acid sequence: CASSLGRINEKLFF.

The genes are TRBV5-1 and TRBJ1-4, with 9 positions matching TRBD1. The trim removed 3 bases at V and 1 base at J, leaving 10 bases unmatched. The CDR3 sequence is 18 residues long. Germline V gene data show CDR1 as SGHRS and CDR2 as YFSETQ. The chain's CDR3 is CASSSRGQGVLTNEKLFF. Written as DNA, the CDR3 is TGCGCCAGCAGCTCGCGGGGACAGGGTGTTTTAACTAATGAAAAACTGTTTTTT. Drawing the rest from reference TRBV5-1 and TRBJ1-4, the complete variable domain is KAGVTQTPRYLIKTRGQQVTLSCSPISGHRSVSWYQQTPGQGLQFLFEYFSETQRNKGNFPGRFSGRQFSNSRSEMNVSTLELGDSALYLCASSSRGQGVLTNEKLFFGSGTQLSVL.

The chain recombines TRBV2 with TRBJ1-2; TRBD1 matches 9 bases. The CDR3 is 13 amino acids. Germline CDR1 is SNHLY and CDR2 is FYNNEI. V lost 2 bases to trimming and J lost 10 bases; unmatched junction nucleotides: 5. The CDR3 DNA reads as TGTGCCAGCAGTGAAAACTGGGACAGGGACTACACCTTC. This translates into CASSENWDRDYTF.

The chain recombines TRBV28 with TRBJ2-7; 7 bases agree with TRBD2. The CDR3 has 11 amino acids. Germline CDR1 and CDR2: MDHEN and SYDVKM. V trimming: 10 bases; J trimming: 6 bases; junction bases outside the gene matches: 6. This CDR3 reads CATGTTVEQYF. CDR3 DNA sequence: TGTGCCACCGGGACTACGGTCGAGCAGTACTTC.

The chain couples TRBV28 to TRBJ1-5; a possible D gene is TRBD1 (5 bases). The CDR3 covers 14 residues. The germline V gene encodes CDR1 MDHEN and CDR2 SYDVKM. Trimming pared 2 bases from V and 4 bases from J, leaving 9 bases between. The CDR3 DNA follows: TGTGCCAGCAGTTTAGCCCGGGGGAATCAGCCCCAGCATTTT. As protein: CASSLARGNQPQHF.

This sequence joins TRBV24-1 and TRBJ1-1; tentatively, D is TRBD1 (5 bases). The V end lost 3 bases, the J end lost 8 bases, and 15 bases lay between the germline ends. Germline CDR1 is KGHDR and CDR2 is SFDVKD. The CDR3 has 14 residues. As DNA, the CDR3 is TGTGCCACCAGTGATCGCAGACGGGAGGGGGAAGCTTTCTTT. Residues: CATSDRRREGEAFF.

The V call is TRBV28, the J call TRBJ2-7; D unclear. The CDR3 spans 18 residues. V was clipped by 3 bases and J by 2 bases, with 23 bases between them. CDR1 and CDR2 from the germline V gene are MDHEN and SYDVKM. CDR3 coding DNA: TGTGCCAGCAGTTTTCCCCCCGAAGCAGACACTGCGACCTACGAGCAGTACTTC. Translating gives CASSFPPEADTATYEQYF.

The V call is TRBV7-2, the J call TRBJ1-2, with 9 bases matching TRBD1. This CDR3 spans 15 amino acids. Germline CDR1 is SGHTA and CDR2 is FQGNSA. J lost 5 bases, V lost 0 bases, and 4 bases had no gene match. The CDR3 bases are TGTGCCAGCAGCTTAGCGCGGGGACAGGGTTATGGCTACACCTTC. Amino acid sequence: CASSLARGQGYGYTF.

The chain carries TRBV18 and TRBJ2-7, with D possibly matching TRBD1 (5 bases). Germline values: CDR1 KGHSH, CDR2 LQKENI. V lost 6 bases and J 5 bases, leaving 17 bases between the germline ends. The CDR3 consists of 14 residues. This CDR3 is CASSLGQGINEQYF. DNA of the CDR3: TGTGCCAGCTCGCTGGGGCAGGGCATCAACGAGCAGTACTTC.

This rearrangement joins TRBV9 to TRBJ1-6, with 8 bases aligning to TRBD1. The germline CDR1 and CDR2 sequences are SGDLS and YYNGEE. The CDR3 loop spans 14 amino acids. Trimming at V came to 0 bases and at J to 8 bases, leaving 1 base not matched to a gene. The CDR3 loop reads CASSVGQGYSPLHF. The CDR3 nucleotides read TGTGCCAGCAGCGTAGGACAGGGGTATTCACCCCTCCACTTT.

The gene calls are TRBV30 and TRBJ2-7, with a possible D match to TRBD1 (6 bases). Trimming removed 3 bases from V and 6 bases from J, with 15 bases in between. CDR1 GTSNPN and CDR2 SVGIG come from the germline V gene (reference sequence). CDR3 length equals 13 residues. CDR3 nucleotides: TGTGCCTGGAGCCGGGACATTAGAGGCGAGCAGTACTTC. Amino acid sequence: CAWSRDIRGEQYF.

The chain links TRBV18 to TRBJ1-1, with D perhaps matching TRBD1 (6 bases). The CDR3 spans 15 residues. Trimming took 5 bases from V and 1 from J, leaving 14 bases between them. Germline CDR1 reads KGHSH; CDR2 reads LQKENI. CDR3 amino acids: CASSVSGQTNTEAFF. Here the CDR3 DNA reads TGTGCCAGCTCAGTCTCCGGACAGACGAACACTGAAGCTTTCTTT.

The chain is built from TRBV5-4 and TRBJ1-5, with 7 bases identical to TRBD1. Germline V gene sequence: CDR1 SGHNT, CDR2 YYREEE (reference sequence). The CDR3 contains 13 residues. V was clipped by 4 bases and J by 5 bases; unmatched bases: 3. As DNA, the CDR3 is TGTGCCAGCAGCCAAGACAGGGATCAGCCCCAGCATTTT. Translated, it gives CASSQDRDQPQHF.